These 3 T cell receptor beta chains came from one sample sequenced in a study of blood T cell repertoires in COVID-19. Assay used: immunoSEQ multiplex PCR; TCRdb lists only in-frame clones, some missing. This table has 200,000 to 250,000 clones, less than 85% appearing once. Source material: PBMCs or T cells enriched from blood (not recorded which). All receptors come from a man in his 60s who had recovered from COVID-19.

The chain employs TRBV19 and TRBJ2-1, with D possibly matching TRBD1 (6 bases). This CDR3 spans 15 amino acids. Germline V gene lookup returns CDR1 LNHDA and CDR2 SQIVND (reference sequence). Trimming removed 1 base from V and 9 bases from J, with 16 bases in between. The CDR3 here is CASSIVVGASGEQFF. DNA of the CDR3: TGTGCCAGTAGTATAGTGGTGGGGGCCTCCGGTGAGCAGTTCTTC.

CDR3 residues: CASSRGGQGADGYTF. The CDR3 DNA follows: TGCGCCAGCAGCCGCGGCGGACAGGGGGCTGACGGCTACACCTTC. This chain connects TRBV4-1 to TRBJ1-2, with TRBD1 identical over 11 bases. The junction had 9 bases not matched to a gene; V was cut back by 4 bases and J by 8 bases. CDR3 size: 15 residues. CDR1 MGHRA and CDR2 YSYEKL come from the germline V gene.

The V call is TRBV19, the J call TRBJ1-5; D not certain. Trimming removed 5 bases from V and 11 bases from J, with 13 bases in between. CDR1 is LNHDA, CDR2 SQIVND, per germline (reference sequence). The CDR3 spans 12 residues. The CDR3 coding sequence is TGTGCCAGTAGTCTCTCCCCCGGGACCCAGCATTTT. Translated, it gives CASSLSPGTQHF.